This T cell receptor (beta chain) was sequenced in a study of blood T cell repertoires in COVID-19. Whole-study context: The samples span acute and convalescent COVID-19 from the United States, Italy and Spain. From T cells, B-cell-depleted T cells, or PBMCs came the material, which was cDNA or gDNA.

Recruitment covered roughly 24 US areas and drew participants whose ages spanned roughly 18 to 90 years. Trimming removed 0 bases from V and 2 bases from J; junction bases left unmatched: 11. Germline V gives CDR1 GTSNPN, CDR2 SVGIG (reference sequence). The CDR3 contains 17 residues. Assay used: immunoSEQ multiplex PCR; TCRdb lists only in-frame clones, some missing. The data hold more than 400,000 clones, with roughly 90% observed a single time. The chain uses TRBV30 and TRBJ2-7; 9 positions match TRBD1. Input material: PBMCs or T cells enriched from blood (not recorded which). This receptor was obtained from a woman between 18 and 29 years old who had recovered from COVID-19. CDR3 nucleotides: TGTGCCTGGAGTGTTAGAATCGGGGACAGGGTTACCTACGAGCAGTACTTC. Protein product: CAWSVRIGDRVTYEQYF.